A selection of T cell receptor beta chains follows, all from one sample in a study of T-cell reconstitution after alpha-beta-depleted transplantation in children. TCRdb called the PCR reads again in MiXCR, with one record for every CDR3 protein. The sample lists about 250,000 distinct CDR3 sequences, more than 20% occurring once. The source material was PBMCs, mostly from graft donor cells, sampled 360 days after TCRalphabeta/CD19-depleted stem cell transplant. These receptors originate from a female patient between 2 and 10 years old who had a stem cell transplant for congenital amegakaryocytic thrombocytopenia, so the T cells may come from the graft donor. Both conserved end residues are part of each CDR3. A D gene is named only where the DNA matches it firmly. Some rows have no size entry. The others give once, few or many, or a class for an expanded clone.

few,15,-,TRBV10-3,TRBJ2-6,TGTGCCATCAGTGATTTCGTGGCTGGGGCCAACGTCCTGACTTTC,CAISDFVAGANVLTF
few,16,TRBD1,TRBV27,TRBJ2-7,TGTGCCAGCAGTTCTTCCACAGGGGCGATATCCTACGAGCAGTACTTC,CASSSSTGAISYEQYF
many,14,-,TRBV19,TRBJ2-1,TGTGCCAGTAGCCCGGACCACTCCTACAATGAGCAGTTCTTC,CASSPDHSYNEQFF
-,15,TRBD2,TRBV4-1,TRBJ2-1,TGCGCCAGCAGCCAATTTCAGCTAGCGGGAGAAAGACCGTTCTTC,CASSQFQLAGERPFF
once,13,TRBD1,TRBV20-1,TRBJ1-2,TGCAGTGCAATCACGACAGGGCACTATGGCTACACCTTC,CSAITTGHYGYTF
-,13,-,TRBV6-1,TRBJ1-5,TGTGCCAGCAGTCGAACGTCCGATCAGCCCCAGCATTTT,CASSRTSDQPQHF
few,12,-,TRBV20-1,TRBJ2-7,TGCAGTGCCCCCCGGTCCGGCTACGAGCAGTACTTC,CSAPRSGYEQYF
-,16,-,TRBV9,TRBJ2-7,TGTGCCAGCAGCGTAGGGTGGGATGGGGCCTCCTACGAGCAGTACTTC,CASSVGWDGASYEQYF
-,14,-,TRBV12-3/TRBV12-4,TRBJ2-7,TGTGCCAGCGGACTCCGGGGCCCCCCCTACGAGCAGTACTTC,CASGLRGPPYEQYF
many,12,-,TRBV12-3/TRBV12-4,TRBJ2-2,TGTGCCAGCCAGGGCGACACCGGGGAGCTGTTTTTT,CASQGDTGELFF
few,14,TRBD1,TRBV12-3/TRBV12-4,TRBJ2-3,TGTGCCAGTAGACAGGGGGCCACCACAGATACGCAGTATTTT,CASRQGATTDTQYF
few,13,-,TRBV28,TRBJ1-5,TGTGCCAGCAGTCCAGGGGATAATCAGCCCCAGCATTTT,CASSPGDNQPQHF
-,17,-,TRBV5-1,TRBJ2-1,TGCGCCAGCAGCCCCCGCCCCGAATCCCTAACGAACAATGAGCAGTTCTTC,CASSPRPESLTNNEQFF
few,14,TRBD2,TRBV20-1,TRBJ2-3,TGCAGTGCTTATAGCGGGGTTAGCACAGATACGCAGTATTTT,CSAYSGVSTDTQYF
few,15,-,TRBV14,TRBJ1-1,TGTGCCAGCAGCCCACTCAGCTCCCCGAACACTGAAGCTTTCTTT,CASSPLSSPNTEAFF
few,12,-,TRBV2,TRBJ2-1,TGTGCCAGCCAAAGCTCCTACAATGAGCAGTTCTTC,CASQSSYNEQFF
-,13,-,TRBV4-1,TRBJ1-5,TGCGCCAGCAGCCAAGATAAGGGGCAGCCCCAGCATTTT,CASSQDKGQPQHF
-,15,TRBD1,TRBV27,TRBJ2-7,TGTGCCAGCAGTCCCTCGACAGGGGGCTCTTACGAGCAGTACTTC,CASSPSTGGSYEQYF
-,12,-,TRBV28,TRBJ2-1,TGTGCCAGCAGTTTGGACTACACTGAGCAGTTCTTC,CASSLDYTEQFF
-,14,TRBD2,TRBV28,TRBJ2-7,TGTGCCAGCAGTTGGGAGGGAAGTTCCTACGAGCAGTACTTC,CASSWEGSSYEQYF
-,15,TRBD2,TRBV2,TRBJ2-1,TGTGCCAGCAGCAGACTAGCGCGGGGTGTCAATGAGCAGTTCTTC,CASSRLARGVNEQFF
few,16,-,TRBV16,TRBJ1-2,TGTGCCAGCAGCCAATATCTTGACAGGCCTAAGCATGGCTACACCTTC,CASSQYLDRPKHGYTF
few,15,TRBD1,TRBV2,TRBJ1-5,TGTGCCAGCACTGGACAGGGCCCTATTTATCAGCCCCAGCATTTT,CASTGQGPIYQPQHF
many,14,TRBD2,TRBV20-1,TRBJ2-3,TGCAGTGCTAGCCGCGGGAGGACCACAGATACGCAGTATTTT,CSASRGRTTDTQYF
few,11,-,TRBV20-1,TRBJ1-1,TGCAGTGTTCTAGAGAACACTGAAGCTTTCTTT,CSVLENTEAFF
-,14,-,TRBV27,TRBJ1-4,TGTGCCAGCAGCTCAGCCATGCTTAATGAAAAACTGTTTTTT,CASSSAMLNEKLFF
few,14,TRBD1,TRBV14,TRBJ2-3,TGTGCCAGCAGCCCGAAGACAGGGATCGGTACGCAGTATTTT,CASSPKTGIGTQYF
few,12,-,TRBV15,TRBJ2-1,TGTGCCACCAGCAGTGGGAGCAATGAGCAGTTCTTC,CATSSGSNEQFF
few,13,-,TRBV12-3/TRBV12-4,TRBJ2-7,TGTGCCAGCAGGCTACAGAAAGGTAACGAGCAGTACTTC,CASRLQKGNEQYF
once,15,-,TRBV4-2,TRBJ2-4,TGTGCCAGCAGCCTCGAGGGACAAGCCAAAAACATTCAGTACTTC,CASSLEGQAKNIQYF
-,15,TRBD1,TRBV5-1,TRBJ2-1,TGCGCCAGCAGCTTGGTCGGGACAGGGTACAATGAGCAGTTCTTC,CASSLVGTGYNEQFF
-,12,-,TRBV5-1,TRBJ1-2,TGCGCCAGCAGCTTGATGGGATATGGCTACACCTTC,CASSLMGYGYTF
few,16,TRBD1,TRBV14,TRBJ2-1,TGTGCCAGCAGTTACGTCGGGACAGCGTTCTACAATGAGCAGTTCTTC,CASSYVGTAFYNEQFF
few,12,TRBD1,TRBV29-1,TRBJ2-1,TGCAGTGCCGGACAGGGGTTCAATGAGCAGTTCTTC,CSAGQGFNEQFF
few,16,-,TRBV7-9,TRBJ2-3,TGTGCCAGCAGCGCGATAAATGGCAGGGCAGGAGATACGCAGTATTTT,CASSAINGRAGDTQYF
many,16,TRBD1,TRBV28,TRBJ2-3,TGTGCCAGCAGACAGACAGGGCGAACTAGCACAGATACGCAGTATTTT,CASRQTGRTSTDTQYF
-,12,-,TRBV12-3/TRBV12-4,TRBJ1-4,TGTGCCAGCAGTTTACAACGTGAAAAACTGTTTTTT,CASSLQREKLFF
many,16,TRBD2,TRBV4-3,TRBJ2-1,TGCGCCAGCAGCCGGGCTCCTAGCGGGAGAGACAATGAGCAGTTCTTC,CASSRAPSGRDNEQFF
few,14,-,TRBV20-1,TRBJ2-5,TGCAGTGCTATACAGGGAAAATGGGGAGAGACCCAGTACTTC,CSAIQGKWGETQYF
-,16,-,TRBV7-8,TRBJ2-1,TGTGCCAGCAGCCCCCCCGGAGGGAGAGGGAGGAATGAGCAGTTCTTC,CASSPPGGRGRNEQFF
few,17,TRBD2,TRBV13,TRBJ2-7,TGTGCCAGCAGCATCACCAGTCGACCGGGACTAGCGTTCGAGCAGTACTTC,CASSITSRPGLAFEQYF
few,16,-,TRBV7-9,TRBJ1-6,TGTGCCAGCAGCTTGTCCCTCGGACAGAGTAATTCACCCCTCCACTTT,CASSLSLGQSNSPLHF
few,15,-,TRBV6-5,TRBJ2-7,TGTGCCAGCAGTTACTCTGGCACCCCTCTGGACGAGCAGTACTTC,CASSYSGTPLDEQYF
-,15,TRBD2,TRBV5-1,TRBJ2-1,TGCGCCAGCAGCTTTCTGCGGGAGATCTACAATGAGCAGTTCTTC,CASSFLREIYNEQFF
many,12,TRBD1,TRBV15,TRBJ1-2,TGTGCCACCAGCGCAGGGGGCCCTGGCTACACCTTC,CATSAGGPGYTF
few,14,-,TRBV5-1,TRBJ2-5,TGCGCCAGCAGCCGCGACAGGCGGGTAGAGACCCAGTACTTC,CASSRDRRVETQYF
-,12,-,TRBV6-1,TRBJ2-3,TGTGCCAGCAGGGGAAGCACAGATACGCAGTATTTT,CASRGSTDTQYF
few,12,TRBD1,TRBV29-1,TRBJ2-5,TGCAGTCTGGGACAGGGACGAGAGACCCAGTACTTC,CSLGQGRETQYF
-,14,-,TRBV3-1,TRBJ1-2,TGTGCCAGCAGCCATGGGACACTTAACTATGGCTACACCTTC,CASSHGTLNYGYTF
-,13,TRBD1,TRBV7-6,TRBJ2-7,TGTGCCAGCAGCGTAAGACAGGGTGGCGAGCAGTACTTC,CASSVRQGGEQYF
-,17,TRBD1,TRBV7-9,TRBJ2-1,TGTGCCAGCAGGTTGGACAGGGCCCCTAATCGACCCAATGAGCAGTTCTTC,CASRLDRAPNRPNEQFF
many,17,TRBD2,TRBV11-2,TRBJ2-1,TGTGCCAGCAGCTTGCGGACTAGCGCGCTGATGTACAATGAGCAGTTCTTC,CASSLRTSALMYNEQFF
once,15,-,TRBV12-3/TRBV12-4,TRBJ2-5,TGTGCCAGCAGTTTATGGGCGGGCTACGGGGAGACCCAGTACTTC,CASSLWAGYGETQYF
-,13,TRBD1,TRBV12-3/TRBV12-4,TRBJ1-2,TGTGCCAGCAGTTTTGAGGGGGCGGGAGGCTACACCTTC,CASSFEGAGGYTF
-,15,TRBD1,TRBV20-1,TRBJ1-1,TGCAGTGCTAGGCCGGGACAGCTCTGGCACACTGAAGCTTTCTTT,CSARPGQLWHTEAFF
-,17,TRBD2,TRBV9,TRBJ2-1,TGTGCCAGCAGCCAGGAAAACGGACTAGCGGGAGACTATGAGCAGTTCTTC,CASSQENGLAGDYEQFF
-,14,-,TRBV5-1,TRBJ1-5,TGCGCCAGCCGAGAGGCAGGGGGCAATCAGCCCCAGCATTTT,CASREAGGNQPQHF
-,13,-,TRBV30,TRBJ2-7,TGTGCCTGGAGTCAAGGACTAATCTACGAGCAGTACTTC,CAWSQGLIYEQYF
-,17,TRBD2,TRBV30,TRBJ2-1,TGTGCCTGCCCCATTTCCGGGACTAGCGGGAGGTTCGGTGAGCAGTTCTTC,CACPISGTSGRFGEQFF